This passage covers 18 T cell receptor beta chains from one sample sequenced in a study of blood T cells in healthy people across ages (dated by TCRdb to between 2014 and 2016). The library was prepared using 5' RACE. Sequenced using an Illumina HiSeq 2500. A second PCR of roughly 7 to 12 cycles was run with a J-beta primer mix and a sample-barcoded 5' primer. The public reads were run again by TCRdb, first through fastp at Q25 and then through MiXCR, and only productive beta chains were kept. Every CDR3 protein is listed once, alongside the most common genes and DNA of its rows. Present in this sample are about 1.8 million distinct CDR3 sequences, roughly 50% of which were seen just once. The ten largest clones add up to around 2.1% of the sample. The sample comprised blood. The receptors were gathered from a woman between 40 and 50 years old in good health.

The chain recombines TRBV6-5 with TRBJ1-4; no clear D. CDR1 is MNHEY, CDR2 SVGAGI, per germline. Trimming removed 1 base at V and 0 bases at J, with 9 bases between. The CDR3 has 16 amino acids. The CDR3 protein is CASSYYVSATNEKLFF. CDR3 nucleotide sequence: TGTGCCAGCAGTTACTACGTCTCTGCAACTAATGAAAAACTGTTTTTT.

The genes are TRBV6-5 and TRBJ2-1, with D possibly being TRBD2 (7 bases). Per germline, CDR1 MNHEY and CDR2 SVGAGI. The CDR3 sequence is 15 residues long. V lost 2 bases and J 2 bases, leaving 10 bases between the germline ends. The chain's CDR3 is CASSYEGGTYNEQFF. The DNA of the CDR3 is TGTGCCAGCAGTTACGAGGGGGGGACCTACAATGAGCAGTTCTTC.

This clonotype was counted a few times. The V and J genes are TRBV12-3 or TRBV12-4 and TRBJ2-6, with 10 bases aligning to TRBD1. Germline trimming cut 7 bases from V and 2 bases from J; bases unmatched to any gene: 8. The CDR3 is made up of 17 amino acids. The CDR3 sequence is CASNPGQGRTGANVLTF. CDR3 nucleotide sequence: TGTGCCAGCAACCCGGGACAGGGGAGAACTGGGGCCAACGTCCTGACTTTC.

V usage is TRBV12-3 or TRBV12-4 and J usage is TRBJ2-3; 7 bases fit TRBD2. The CDR3 has 15 residues. V lost 2 bases and J lost 2; bases outside the gene matches: 4. The CDR3 coding sequence is TGTGCCAGCAGTTTAAGCGGGGAGCTCACAGATACGCAGTATTTT. This gives the protein CASSLSGELTDTQYF.

This chain uses TRBV2 with TRBJ2-5; 11 bases line up with TRBD2. Germline V CDR1 and CDR2: SNHLY, FYNNEI. This CDR3 has 18 residues. Trimming cost V 5 bases and J 4 bases; bases outside gene matches: 15. CDR3 nucleotides: TGTGCCAGCAGTAACCCTAGGGCTAGCGGGGGGCAAGGAGAGACCCAGTACTTC. As protein: CASSNPRASGGQGETQYF.

The rearrangement links TRBV5-1 to TRBJ2-2, with TRBD2 identical over 9 bases. V lost 2 bases to trimming and J lost 0 bases; unmatched junction nucleotides: 11. From germline, CDR1 is SGHRS and CDR2 YFSETQ. The CDR3 totals 19 residues. In DNA form, the CDR3 reads TGCGCCAGCAGCTTCCAGGGACCTAGCGGGGCCTCGAACACCGGGGAGCTGTTTTTT. Amino acid sequence: CASSFQGPSGASNTGELFF.

This clonotype has a single count. CDR3 nucleotides: TGTGCCAGCAGCTTAACAGGGGGGATTAATGAAAAACTGTTTTTT. It codes for CASSLTGGINEKLFF. The chain joins TRBV7-3 to TRBJ1-4, with D possibly matching TRBD1 (6 bases). This CDR3 comprises 15 residues. The germline V gene encodes CDR1 SGHTA and CDR2 FQGTGA. Trimming shortened V by 0 bases and J by 4 bases, and 9 bases separated the two germline ends.

The chain has TRBV20-1 and TRBJ1-6, with no clear D. CDR1 is DFQATT and CDR2 is SNEGSKA in the germline V gene (reference sequence). V gave up 0 bases and J gave up 0 bases, with 9 bases separating them. There are 16 residues in the CDR3. In nucleotides, the CDR3 is TGCAGTGCTAGAGATCCCGGGCTCTCCTATAATTCACCCCTCCACTTT. It translates to CSARDPGLSYNSPLHF.

In its sample, this clonotype was seen once. The V and J genes are TRBV20-1 and TRBJ2-7; 7 bases line up with TRBD1. In germline, CDR1 is DFQATT, CDR2 SNEGSKA (reference sequence). The CDR3 runs 13 residues. V lost 8 bases, J lost 0 bases, and 7 bases stayed unmatched. CDR3 nucleotide sequence: TGCAGTACTAAGACAGGGACCTCCTACGAGCAGTACTTC. It specifies CSTKTGTSYEQYF.

This clonotype was seen a few times. V is TRBV28 and J is TRBJ2-7; 10 nucleotides match TRBD1. Germline V gene data show CDR1 as MDHEN and CDR2 as SYDVKM. After removal of 5 bases from V and 9 bases from J, the junction contained 7 bases not matched to a gene. The CDR3 runs to 13 residues. Written as DNA, the CDR3 is TGTGCCAGCAGTCCCGGGACAGGGGTTGGGCAGTACTTC. Residues: CASSPGTGVGQYF. The full variable domain, completed using reference TRBV28 and TRBJ2-7, is DVKVTQSSRYLVKRTGEKVFLECVQDMDHENMFWYRQDPGLGLRLIYFSYDVKMKEKGDIPEGYSVSREKKERFSLILESASTNQTSMYLCASSPGTGVGQYFGPGTRLTVT.

This clonotype has only a few counts. This chain joins TRBV5-1 and TRBJ2-7; possibly TRBD1 or TRBD2 for D (5 bases each). The CDR3 spans 14 residues. Trimming took 4 bases from V and 3 from J, leaving 14 bases between them. Germline loops: CDR1 SGHRS, CDR2 YFSETQ. The chain's CDR3 is CASSVGAGLYEQYF. The CDR3 coding sequence is TGCGCCAGCAGCGTTGGGGCAGGACTCTACGAGCAGTACTTC.

The chain links TRBV13 to TRBJ2-5, with 15 bases aligning to TRBD2. The V segment lost 5 bases and the J segment 2 bases; nucleotides outside the gene matches: 12. CDR1 is PRHDT and CDR2 is FYEKMQ in the germline V gene (reference sequence). This CDR3 has 19 amino acids. CDR3 sequence reads: CASSTQGLAGGLLQETQYF. The CDR3 DNA is TGTGCCAGCAGCACCCAGGGACTAGCGGGGGGACTTCTACAAGAGACCCAGTACTTC.

The rearrangement links TRBV27 to TRBJ2-7; perhaps TRBD1 as D (6 bases). This CDR3 comprises 14 residues. V was shortened by 7 bases and J by 2 bases, with 15 bases between the two germline ends. In germline, CDR1 is MNHEY, CDR2 SMNVEV (reference sequence). CDR3 in amino acids: CASMPNRVPYEQYF. CDR3 coding DNA: TGTGCCAGCATGCCGAACAGGGTACCCTACGAGCAGTACTTC.

The genes are TRBV6-5 and TRBJ2-5; TRBD1 matches at 11 bases. CDR1 and CDR2 from the germline V gene are MNHEY and SVGAGI. J was trimmed by 6 bases and V by 4 bases; bases with no gene match: 7. The CDR3 consists of 15 residues. CDR3 sequence: CASSFPGTGGKTQYF. The DNA of the CDR3 is TGTGCCAGCAGTTTCCCCGGGACAGGGGGGAAGACCCAGTACTTC.

Note on this clonotype: The junction departs from the called germline gene at one end, perhaps through a read error. The chain recombines TRBV28 with TRBJ1-2; the D gene is possibly TRBD1 (5 bases). CDR1 is MDHEN and CDR2 is SYDVKM in the germline V gene. CDR3 length: 11 amino acids. This chain's CDR3 is CANSDKGGYTF. CDR3 DNA: TGTGCCAACAGTGACAAGGGGGGCTACACCTTC.

V is TRBV3-1 and J is TRBJ2-7; D not resolved. The CDR3 has 15 residues. Germline V gene sequence: CDR1 LGHDT, CDR2 YNNKEL (reference sequence). Trimming stripped 1 base from V and 1 base from J, with 11 bases between. The CDR3 nucleotides read TGTGCCAGCAGCCAAGGTCTTGGGTGGTCCTACGAGCAGTACTTC. Protein product: CASSQGLGWSYEQYF.

The rearrangement uses TRBV20-1 and TRBJ1-2; a possible D gene is TRBD1 (6 bases). Trimming removed 5 bases at V and 6 bases at J, with 10 bases between. This CDR3 spans 11 amino acids. Germline CDR1 and CDR2: DFQATT and SNEGSKA (reference sequence). CDR3 DNA: TGCAGTGCTGTCCAGGGGAATGGCTACACCTTC. This sequence encodes CSAVQGNGYTF.

This clonotype was observed a handful of times. CDR3 loop: CASSLALAENQETQYF. The DNA for the CDR3 is TGTGCCAGCAGCTTAGCTCTAGCGGAGAACCAAGAGACCCAGTACTTC. This chain uses TRBV7-2 with TRBJ2-5, with 7 bases matching TRBD2. The CDR3 sequence is 16 residues long. V dropped 0 bases and J dropped 0; count of bases not matched to a gene: 4. Germline V gene lookup returns CDR1 SGHTA and CDR2 FQGNSA.